The next 32 T cell receptor beta chains were all read from a single sample in a study of T cell repertoires in cytomegalovirus infection. MiXCR, run by TCRdb on the reads, gives a single entry per CDR3 protein. The sample yields some 400,000 distinct CDR3 sequences, about 33% seen once. The source material was PBMCs. These receptor sequences come from a human donor in good health (CMV status not recorded). Some clones in this sample may be carry-over from other donors' samples.

The V call is TRBV7-8, the J call TRBJ1-2; tentative D call: TRBD1 (6 bases). This CDR3 is built from 16 residues. Germline loops: CDR1 SGHVS, CDR2 FQNEAQ. V dropped 0 bases and J dropped 4 bases, with 15 bases sitting between them. This CDR3 is CASSLAPWDKGYGYTF. CDR3 coding DNA: TGTGCCAGCAGCTTAGCGCCCTGGGACAAGGGCTATGGCTACACCTTC.

V is TRBV20-1 and J is TRBJ1-6, with D perhaps TRBD1 (6 bases). The CDR3 is 16 residues long. V gave up 2 bases and J gave up 10 bases, with 21 bases separating them. Germline V gene sequence: CDR1 DFQATT, CDR2 SNEGSKA (reference sequence). CDR3 in amino acids: CSARPDRKSGTSPLHF. The CDR3 nucleotides read TGCAGTGCTAGACCGGACAGAAAGTCGGGTACCTCACCCCTCCACTTT.

The chain links TRBV19 to TRBJ1-2; no clear D gene. The CDR3 is 16 residues long. The V gene lost 3 bases and the J gene lost 8 bases, with 22 bases spanning the gap. Germline-derived CDR1 and CDR2 are LNHDA and SQIVND (reference sequence). CDR3 region: CASSIRNGRLPRGYTF. The CDR3 DNA follows: TGTGCCAGTAGTATTAGGAATGGACGTCTCCCAAGGGGCTACACCTTC.

This clonotype was recorded at least ten times. V is TRBV7-2 and J is TRBJ2-1, with a weak D call TRBD1 (5 bases). V shed 3 bases and J shed 0 bases, with 9 bases lying between them. Germline V gives CDR1 SGHTA, CDR2 FQGNSA. CDR3 length equals 15 residues. The CDR3 nucleotides read TGTGCCAGCAGCTTCGGCAGGGCCTCCTACAATGAGCAGTTCTTC. Translated: CASSFGRASYNEQFF.

This clonotype was detected only a few times. The J gene is TRBJ2-3, the V gene TRBV12-3 or TRBV12-4, with 12 bases identical to TRBD1. The J segment lost 1 base and the V segment lost 6 bases, leaving 2 bases of the junction unmatched. The CDR3 extends over 15 amino acids. DNA for the CDR3: TGTGCCAGCAGAGGGACAGGGGGCGGCACAGATACGCAGTATTTT. This sequence encodes CASRGTGGGTDTQYF.

The chain has TRBV11-2 and TRBJ2-1, with D unclear. From germline, CDR1 is SGHAT and CDR2 FQNNGV. The CDR3 length is 16 residues. The V end was cut by 5 bases, the J end by 1 base, with 15 bases between. The CDR3 coding sequence is TGTGCCAGCAGCACCCCCCGTTACCCTTCCTACAATGAGCAGTTCTTC. Translation: CASSTPRYPSYNEQFF.

This clonotype has a count of ten or more. V is TRBV7-8 and J is TRBJ1-1, with TRBD1 as a possible D gene (5 bases). The CDR3 has 16 residues. V was trimmed by 1 base and J by 10 bases, leaving 22 bases between them. Germline CDR1 SGHVS, CDR2 FQNEAQ. The CDR3: CASSLVTGTGPVGAFF. CDR3 in DNA: TGTGCCAGCAGCTTAGTAACCGGGACGGGCCCTGTGGGAGCTTTCTTT.

There are a few counts of this clonotype. V usage is TRBV7-2 and J usage is TRBJ1-3; possibly TRBD1 for D (6 bases). The length of the CDR3 is 13 residues. V was clipped by 10 bases and J by 4 bases, with 14 bases between them. Germline CDR1 is SGHTA and CDR2 is FQGNSA. The CDR3 region is CAIAGGVGNTIYF. DNA for the CDR3: TGTGCCATCGCGGGGGGCGTGGGAAACACCATATATTTT.

This clonotype was observed many times. This sequence joins TRBV7-9 and TRBJ2-2, with 7 bases fitting TRBD1. Germline V CDR1 and CDR2: SEHNR, FQNEAQ (reference sequence). The V segment lost 5 bases and the J segment 4 bases; nucleotides outside the gene matches: 7. The CDR3 loop spans 15 amino acids. CDR3 DNA sequence: TGTGCCAGCAGCCCTAGGGGGCGGAGCACCGGGGAGCTGTTTTTT. Its translation: CASSPRGRSTGELFF.

This clonotype was detected only a few times. The chain combines TRBV2 with TRBJ2-2; TRBD2 matches at 11 bases. Unmatched junction bases numbered 2, after V lost 10 bases and J lost 1 base. Germline CDR1 and CDR2: SNHLY and FYNNEI. The CDR3 runs 14 residues. CDR3 sequence (DNA): TGTGCCACCGGACTAGCGGGGAACACCGGGGAGCTGTTTTTT. This encodes CATGLAGNTGELFF. The full variable domain, in which reference TRBV2 and TRBJ2-2 provide the parts outside the CDR3, is EPEVTQTPSHQVTQMGQEVILRCVPISNHLYFYWYRQILGQKVEFLVSFYNNEISEKSEIFDDQFSVERPDGSNFTLKIRSTKLEDSAMYFCATGLAGNTGELFFGEGSRLTVL.

The CDR3 nucleotides are TGTGCCAGCAGCTCCCTCAGGTACGAGCAGTACTTC. As protein: CASSSLRYEQYF. The gene calls are TRBV5-8 and TRBJ2-7, with D unclear. CDR3 size: 12 residues. CDR1 is SGHTS, CDR2 YDEGEE, per germline. V lost 3 bases and J 4 bases, leaving 8 bases between the germline ends.

This clonotype showed up just a few times. The V and J genes are TRBV19 and TRBJ2-3, with 10 bases identical to TRBD1. This CDR3 is 15 amino acids long. The J segment lost 4 bases and the V segment lost 9 bases, leaving 10 bases of the junction unmatched. Germline V lookup: CDR1 LNHDA, CDR2 SQIVND (reference sequence). The CDR3 sequence is CASRDRGKGADTQYF. CDR3 nucleotides: TGTGCCAGCCGGGACAGGGGAAAAGGAGCAGATACGCAGTATTTT.

The chain has TRBV5-4 and TRBJ2-1; TRBD1 matches 8 bases. This CDR3 region has 16 residues. V dropped 4 bases and J dropped 4; count of bases not matched to a gene: 10. Germline loops: CDR1 SGHNT, CDR2 YYREEE (reference sequence). In DNA, the CDR3 is TGTGCCAGCAGCAGGCCGCAGGGGGCCCAATACAATGAGCAGTTCTTC. This gives the protein CASSRPQGAQYNEQFF.

The chain uses TRBV6-1 and TRBJ2-1; possibly TRBD2 for D (5 bases). Trimming cost V 5 bases and J 10 bases, with 12 bases left between them. From germline, CDR1 is MNHNS and CDR2 SASEGT. CDR3 length: 12 residues. Written as DNA, the CDR3 is TGTGCCAGCAGTCCGATCGGCGGGGAGCAGTTCTTC. Protein product: CASSPIGGEQFF.

This clonotype was recorded a few times. The chain recombines TRBV27 with TRBJ2-5; 9 nucleotides align to TRBD2. Germline V gene sequence: CDR1 MNHEY, CDR2 SMNVEV (reference sequence). The CDR3 is 15 residues long. The V segment lost 5 bases and the J segment 5 bases; nucleotides outside the gene matches: 9. In nucleotides, the CDR3 is TGTGCCAGCAGTACCCTATTAGCGGGGGCGGAGACCCAGTACTTC. Translating gives CASSTLLAGAETQYF.

Of note for this clonotype: It may be a read error: a sequence one base away is much more abundant. The gene calls are TRBV7-2 and TRBJ1-4, with D uncertain. CDR3 length equals 11 residues. The germline V gene has CDR1 SGHTA and CDR2 FQGNSA. The chain's CDR3 is CSSSSSGKLFF. The DNA of the CDR3 is TGTTCCAGCAGCTCAAGCGGAAAACTGTTTTTT.

This clonotype was detected ten times or more. The chain is built from TRBV7-3 and TRBJ2-2, with 9 positions matching TRBD1. Germline CDR1 reads SGHTA; CDR2 reads FQGTGA. V gave up 5 bases and J gave up 3 bases; unmatched junction bases: 4. This CDR3 has 15 amino acids. CDR3: CASSDRDRDTGELFF. For the CDR3, the DNA is TGTGCCAGCAGCGACCGGGACAGGGACACCGGGGAGCTGTTTTTT.

The rearrangement joins TRBV28 to TRBJ2-5; D tentatively reads TRBD1 or TRBD2 (5 bases each). The CDR3 covers 15 residues. Germline lookup yields CDR1 MDHEN and CDR2 SYDVKM. V dropped 2 bases and J dropped 5 bases, with 15 bases sitting between them. CDR3 amino acids: CASSLTGSEGETQYF. Here the CDR3 DNA reads TGTGCCAGCAGTTTAACGGGGAGCGAGGGGGAGACCCAGTACTTC.

The genes are TRBV19 and TRBJ2-7, with unresolved D. Trimming took 4 bases from V and 4 from J, leaving 11 bases between them. The CDR3 covers 13 residues. Germline assignment: CDR1 LNHDA and CDR2 SQIVND (reference sequence). The CDR3 here is CASSNQWAYEQYF. The CDR3, as DNA: TGTGCCAGTAGTAACCAGTGGGCGTACGAGCAGTACTTC.

In the case of this clonotype: This may be a read error: a much more frequent sequence differs by one nucleotide. The rearrangement links TRBV6-2 or TRBV6-3 to TRBJ1-2, with D hard to call. The CDR3 runs to 13 residues. In germline, CDR1 is MNHEY, CDR2 SVGEGT. With 5 bases removed from V and 8 bases from J, the gap between germline ends came to 15 bases. The CDR3 is CASSAVLVEGYTF. CDR3 coding DNA: TGTGCCAGCAGTGCGGTACTGGTCGAGGGCTACACCTTC.

About this clonotype: With a much larger clone just one base away, this may be a read error. The V and J genes are TRBV7-2 and TRBJ2-5, with 16 bases identical to TRBD2. The CDR3 spans 19 residues. Germline values: CDR1 SGHTA, CDR2 FQGNSA. This CDR3 is CDSSLTGTSGGGLQETQYF. CDR3 nucleotides: TGTGACAGCAGCTTAACAGGGACTAGCGGGGGGGGACTCCAAGAGACCCAGTACTTC.

Concerning this clonotype itself: A read error may be the cause here, since a much bigger clone is one base away. The V and J genes are TRBV4-2 and TRBJ2-1; 7 bases align to TRBD2. Germline values: CDR1 LGHNA, CDR2 YNFKEQ. The CDR3 is 16 residues long. CDR3 sequence: CAISQDGGGSSNEQFF. CDR3 bases: TGTGCCATCAGCCAAGATGGGGGAGGGAGTTCCAATGAGCAGTTCTTC.

This clonotype has only a few counts. V and J are TRBV28 and TRBJ2-5, with a tentative D call TRBD2 (7 bases). The CDR3 runs 16 residues. CDR1 MDHEN and CDR2 SYDVKM come from the germline V gene. With 4 bases removed from V and 5 bases from J, the gap between germline ends came to 20 bases. The CDR3 sequence is CASSSRGGGARETQYF. The CDR3, as DNA: TGTGCCAGCAGTTCCCGGGGAGGGGGGGCTCGGGAGACCCAGTACTTC.

This chain connects TRBV6-4 to TRBJ1-1; TRBD1 aligns across 9 bases. Looked up from germline, CDR1 is MRHNA and CDR2 is SNTAGT. The CDR3 has 15 residues. Unmatched junction bases numbered 10, after V lost 6 bases and J lost 5 bases. The CDR3 DNA reads TGTGCCAGCAGACCCTCACAGGGGGCAGTTACTGAAGCTTTCTTT. Translating it yields CASRPSQGAVTEAFF.

J is TRBJ2-5 and V is TRBV4-1; D is uncertain. The CDR3 length is 15 residues. Deletions cut 1 base from V and 5 bases from J, with 14 bases between. Germline V lookup: CDR1 MGHRA, CDR2 YSYEKL. The DNA of the CDR3 is TGCGCCAGCAGCCAAGGGCTAGGTGCCGCGGAGACCCAGTACTTC. Protein sequence: CASSQGLGAAETQYF.

V is TRBV24-1 and J is TRBJ2-3, with 8 bases that match TRBD1. The V segment lost 11 bases and the J segment 2 bases; nucleotides outside the gene matches: 23. Per germline, CDR1 KGHDR and CDR2 SFDVKD. The length of the CDR3 is 19 residues. CDR3 residues: CANTRTGTGDNPSTDTQYF. The CDR3 DNA sequence: TGTGCCAACACCCGGACCGGGACAGGTGACAACCCGTCCACAGATACGCAGTATTTT.

The chain is built from TRBV19 and TRBJ2-1, with 8 bases fitting TRBD2. Trimming removed 2 bases from V and 9 bases from J; junction bases left unmatched: 3. The CDR3 runs 13 residues. Germline V gene lookup returns CDR1 LNHDA and CDR2 SQIVND (reference sequence). The CDR3 loop reads CASSISGGGEQFF. The CDR3 region has the DNA TGTGCCAGTAGTATATCGGGGGGGGGTGAGCAGTTCTTC.

This clonotype has a handful of counts. The V gene is TRBV4-1, the J gene TRBJ2-3, with D hard to call. Germline CDR1 is MGHRA and CDR2 is YSYEKL. The CDR3 consists of 15 residues. V was shortened by 0 bases and J by 7 bases, with 14 bases between the two germline ends. This CDR3 reads CASSQDLVDGNTQYF. CDR3 nucleotides: TGCGCCAGCAGCCAAGATCTGGTTGATGGAAATACGCAGTATTTT.

This clonotype was found many times. The chain combines TRBV7-2 with TRBJ2-2; D might be TRBD1 or TRBD2, each matching 5 bases. V lost 3 bases to trimming and J lost 5 bases, with 19 bases between them. This CDR3 is built from 17 residues. Germline CDR1 and CDR2: SGHTA and FQGNSA. For the CDR3, the DNA is TGTGCCAGCAGCTTGCCCCGGGCAGGGAGAGGAACCGGGGAGCTGTTTTTT. Protein product: CASSLPRAGRGTGELFF.

On this clonotype: This may be a read error: a much more frequent sequence differs by one nucleotide. This sequence joins TRBV7-2 and TRBJ1-3; maybe TRBD1 (5 bases). The CDR3 covers 15 residues. CDR1 and CDR2 (germline): SGHTA, FQGNSA. CDR3 DNA sequence: TGTGCCAGCAGCTTAGGCAGAGGGGCTGGAAACGCCATATATTTT. Its protein is CASSLGRGAGNAIYF.

This clonotype was observed at least ten times. The V and J genes are TRBV7-2 and TRBJ1-1, with a weak D call TRBD1 (6 bases). The germline gives CDR1 SGHTA, CDR2 FQGNSA. CDR3 length: 13 amino acids. V was shortened by 1 base and J by 10 bases, with 13 bases between the two germline ends. The CDR3 DNA follows: TGTGCCAGCAGCTTAGTTAAAGGGGGTACAGCTTTCTTT. Amino acids: CASSLVKGGTAFF.

This clonotype was seen only a few times. The chain has TRBV6-1 and TRBJ1-1, with D possibly being TRBD1 (6 bases). The CDR3 has 18 amino acids. Germline values: CDR1 MNHNS, CDR2 SASEGT. V shed 6 bases and J shed 0 bases, with 23 bases lying between them. The CDR3 DNA reads as TGTGCCAGCAGACTCGAGGGGGAGATGGGGTACATGAACACTGAAGCTTTCTTT. Its protein is CASRLEGEMGYMNTEAFF.